This TCR beta chain comes out of a study of T cells in Graves' hyperthyroidism and ophthalmopathy (dated by TCRdb to the late 2010s). General notes on the study: Peripheral blood samples were taken at the time of initial diagnosis, prior to any treatment. TCR V-J signatures able to tell the groups apart were searched for in a discovery cohort of 90 to 100 patients, of whom about 40 had Graves' ophthalmopathy and under 65 had stable Graves' hyperthyroidism. An independent validation cohort of some 18 hyperthyroidism patients and 15 or so patients who later progressed to ophthalmopathy tested prospective prediction of ophthalmopathy. The 75 to 100 discovery patients were divided at random into training and test sets in a 7:3 ratio. In addition, the study compared T-cell repertoires in thyroid tissue and in blood from six Graves' hyperthyroidism patients. After blood sampling, hyperthyroidism patients were treated with methimazole at a starting dose of 30 mg daily, and ophthalmopathy patients were treated with high-dose intravenous methylprednisolone. The paper describes TCR Vbeta CDR3 sequencing of more than 120 peripheral blood samples, made up of fewer than 50 ophthalmopathy patients, 70 to 75 hyperthyroidism patients and 17 progressor patients. Here is what the overall study found, with its caveats: No statistical method was used to fix the sample size in advance, and group allocation was not hidden from the investigators. Most expanded thyroid clonotypes (frequency above 0.001) were also detected in blood, suggesting blood repertoires may reflect thyroid immune responses. During validation, the model predicted progression to ophthalmopathy a median of approximately six months ahead of onset, with roughly 65% sensitivity and more than 72% specificity. Ophthalmopathy was separated from stable hyperthyroidism by a 13 V-J signature model, with approximately 90% sensitivity and about 81% specificity obtained in cross-validation and 80%/75% obtained in testing.

Amplification of TCR beta CDR3 regions was carried out from RNA transcripts. The first round of RT-PCR for the TCR CDR3 was performed with the HTBI primer set and the Qiagen OneStep RT-PCR kit. The libraries were constructed in a second round of multiplex PCR and then size-selected and purified. Libraries were sequenced paired-end with 100 bp reads on an Illumina HiSeq2000. The original pipeline was this. SOAPnuke was used to process the raw data, throwing out any read that contained adapters or uncalled bases, had a mean Phred below 15, or lacked an exact constant-primer or identifier match. COPE v1.2.5 was used to merge the high-quality paired reads, and each unique nucleotide sequence was defined as a clonotype. MiTCR v1.1 was used to align clonotypes to the IMGT TRBV, TRBD and TRBJ reference segments. Only V-J combinations with frequency above 0.0001, covering 99% to 99.2% of repertoires, were analysed. A TCS score was defined as the ratio of F50 (clonal expansion) to E x V (chaos), with BLOSUM62-based TCRdist applied between CDR3 peptides within each V-J. Welch's t-statistics and random forest reduced approximately 520 V-J features to 13, which were used in a naive Bayes classifier (R e1071). The raw public reads went through TCRdb reprocessing: fastp at Q25, MiXCR clone calling, in-frame beta chains kept. Duplicate CDR3 protein sequences are folded into a single record with the most common DNA and genes. The V and J calls, along with clone size, are taken from TCRdb and not from the paper's own processing. The sample includes 300,000 to 500,000 distinct CDR3 sequences, with around an eighth observed a single time. Jointly, the top ten make up around 28% of the sample.

This clonotype turned up a few times. What this receptor recognizes is not known. No per-base quality is available; no much larger clone lies one base away. Moderately to severely active disease, a Clinical Activity Score of at least 3, a NOSPECS grade of at least 4, and a duration under 3 months were present in ophthalmopathy patients. Exclusion was applied to patients with uncontrolled infections, other autoimmune diseases, pregnancy or lactation. Clinical symptoms, serum thyroxine and TRAb, thyroid ultrasound, and orbital computed tomography formed the basis for the diagnoses. Ficoll-Paque density gradient centrifugation was used to isolate PBMCs from around 10 ml of fresh peripheral blood. Total RNA was extracted with Trizol reagent, and quality was checked on an Agilent 2100 Bioanalyzer. The sequenced sample was blood. This clonotype was obtained from a man in his forties or fifties with Graves' ophthalmopathy.

The DNA sequence is as follows: TGTGCCAGCAGTGCAAGTAGCTACATCGGGACGACCCAGTACTTC. It is translated as CASSASSYIGTTQYF. This chain is built from TRBV27 and TRBJ2-5; the D element might be TRBD1 or TRBD2, as each aligns at 5 bases. Taken from cysteine to phenylalanine, the CDR3 has 15 residues. The entry retains the CDR3 DNA only, 45 bases that are in frame from base 1. V lost 5 bases and J lost 7 bases; the stretch between them is 20 bases long. Looking up the germline V gene (reference sequence) yields CDR1 MNHEY and CDR2 SMNVEV.